This T cell receptor (beta chain) was sequenced in a study of T-cell reconstitution after alpha-beta-depleted transplantation in children. Unique molecular identifiers were incorporated during preparation of the TCRbeta library. TCRdb recomputed calls from the PCR reads with MiXCR, one row per CDR3 protein. The sample includes some 550,000 distinct CDR3 sequences, about 21% of them seen just once. With 2 bases removed from V and 5 bases from J, the gap between germline ends came to 9 bases. There are 12 residues in the CDR3. Germline CDR1 and CDR2: DFQATT and SNEGSKA (reference sequence). Study-wide results and caveats: There were some patients whose high TCRbeta diversity at day 60 came from surviving recipient T cells and thymic progenitors. T-cell counts and diversity were attributed mostly to newly produced T cells one year after transplant. Expanded graft clones, several hundred of them, were reportedly the source of alpha-beta T cells about two months after transplant.

The table lists this clonotype with many counts. Its target is unknown. The clonotype was recovered from a boy under three years old who had a stem cell transplant for acute myeloid leukemia, so the T cells may come from the graft donor. The sample in question was PBMCs, mostly from graft donor cells, obtained 360 days after TCRalphabeta/CD19-depleted stem cell transplant. This sequence joins TRBV20-1 and TRBJ2-5, with D perhaps being TRBD1 or TRBD2 (5 bases each). The CDR3 is CSARSGGETQYF. CDR3 in DNA: TGCAGTGCTAGAAGTGGGGGTGAGACCCAGTACTTC.